This T cell receptor (beta chain) was profiled in a study of blood T cell repertoires in COVID-19. There are a few counts of this clone. This table comes from immunoSEQ multiplex PCR, and its TCRdb copy is limited to in-frame clones, with some not included. Altogether fewer than 250,000 clones are present, approximately 83% being singletons, with the ten largest covering around 4.6%. This CDR3 has 13 residues. With 6 bases removed from V and 0 bases from J, the gap between germline ends came to 8 bases. Germline V lookup: CDR1 SNHLY, CDR2 FYNNEI. The TCR sequence derives from a woman aged 50 to 60 who had been exposed to COVID-19. Sequencing input: PBMCs or T cells enriched from blood (not recorded which). The chain links TRBV2 to TRBJ1-2; D ambiguous. The DNA of the CDR3 is TGTGCCAGCAGCGGGTCCCCTAACTATGGCTACACCTTC. It yields the protein CASSGSPNYGYTF.